This T cell receptor (beta chain) was profiled in a study of control samples from healthy donors and cancer patients. V lost 0 bases and J 2 bases, leaving 11 bases between the germline ends. Germline V CDR1 and CDR2: LGHNA, YNFKEQ. This CDR3 region has 16 residues. This table comes from immunoSEQ multiplex PCR, and its TCRdb copy is limited to in-frame clones, with some not included. The top ten hold around 1.3% of the sample, which has about 65,000 clones, 90% seen once. This sequence was found in a woman aged 45-59 years with colorectal cancer. The V and J genes are TRBV4-2 and TRBJ1-5; the D is unclear. The sample consisted of PBMCs. The CDR3: CASSQDLGNGNQPQHF. DNA for the CDR3: TGTGCCAGCAGCCAAGATTTGGGGAATGGCAATCAGCCCCAGCATTTT.